What follows are 20 T cell receptor beta chains derived from one specimen sequenced in a study of CD8 T cells in ankylosing spondylitis. From the 5' RACE reads, TCRdb called clonotypes with MiXCR, one entry per CDR3 protein. The sample has roughly 130,000 distinct CDR3 sequences, 12% to 15% seen once. Input material: blood, either unsorted or a sorted T cell fraction (not recorded which). These receptors came from a female donor with ankylosing spondylitis or in good health (not recorded which).

There are a few counts of this clonotype. The chain has TRBV3-1 and TRBJ2-5, with unresolved D. Between the trimmed V and J ends, which lost 3 bases and 7 bases, there was a span of 3 bases. The germline V gene has CDR1 LGHDT and CDR2 YNNKEL (reference sequence). This CDR3 spans 10 amino acids. CDR3 sequence (DNA): TGTGCCAGCAGCCAGGTGACCCAGTACTTC. Protein: CASSQVTQYF.

Only a few counts were recorded for this clonotype. The chain is built from TRBV3-1 and TRBJ2-7, with 7 nucleotides matching TRBD2. CDR3 size: 13 residues. Germline V CDR1 and CDR2: LGHDT, YNNKEL (reference sequence). V trimming: 4 bases; J trimming: 2 bases; junction bases outside the gene matches: 2. The CDR3, as DNA: TGTGCCAGCAGCCGGGAGGGTGCCTACGAGCAGTACTTC. Encoded protein: CASSREGAYEQYF.

This clonotype was detected a few times. V usage is TRBV5-3 and J usage is TRBJ2-7, with TRBD2 identical over 10 bases. TRBV5-3 is recorded as an ORF, its role being uncertain. The CDR3 spans 13 residues. With V trimmed by 10 bases and J by 6 bases, 10 bases remained unmatched. The CDR3 DNA reads as TGTGCCCCGCCGGGACTAGCGCTCTCCGAGCAGTACTTC. It yields the protein CAPPGLALSEQYF.

The chain links TRBV20-1 to TRBJ2-1; 7 bases match TRBD2. The CDR3 is 15 amino acids. In germline, CDR1 is DFQATT, CDR2 SNEGSKA (reference sequence). V trimming: 5 bases; J trimming: 5 bases; junction bases outside the gene matches: 12. The CDR3 region has the DNA TGCAGTGCTGGGATTCTTAGCGGGTGGGACAATGAGCAGTTCTTC. Translation: CSAGILSGWDNEQFF.

This clonotype was picked up many times. This chain links TRBV12-3 or TRBV12-4 with TRBJ2-7; 12 positions agree with TRBD2. CDR3 size: 14 residues. Trimming cost V 6 bases and J 6 bases; bases outside gene matches: 6. The CDR3 sequence is CASRASGGATEQYF. The CDR3 bases are TGTGCCAGCAGGGCTAGCGGGGGGGCGACCGAGCAGTACTTC.

This clonotype showed up just a few times. The rearrangement joins TRBV25-1 to TRBJ2-2, with 9 bases identical to TRBD1. Germline assignment: CDR1 MGHDK and CDR2 SYGVNS. The V gene end was trimmed by 4 bases and the J gene end by 5 bases; junction bases not matched to a gene: 8. The CDR3 sequence is 16 residues long. The CDR3 DNA is TGTGCCAGCAGTGGGTACAGGGGGCCTGGGACCGGGGAGCTGTTTTTT. Its protein product is CASSGYRGPGTGELFF.

This clonotype showed up many times. The chain is built from TRBV28 and TRBJ1-6, with D unclear. Germline values: CDR1 MDHEN, CDR2 SYDVKM. The CDR3 has 12 amino acids. Trimming removed 9 bases from V and 9 bases from J, with 12 bases in between. The CDR3 DNA sequence: TGTGCCAGTATGGCATTGAGTTCACCCCTCCACTTT. Residues: CASMALSSPLHF.

The J gene is TRBJ2-1, the V gene TRBV7-8; TRBD2 matches at 10 bases. CDR3 length equals 15 residues. V lost 4 bases and J lost 5; bases outside the gene matches: 5. Per the germline V gene, CDR1 is SGHVS and CDR2 is FQNEAQ. As DNA, the CDR3 is TGTGCCAGCAGCTCTAGCGGGAGTTGGAACAATGAGCAGTTCTTC. Its translation is CASSSSGSWNNEQFF. The full variable domain, in which reference TRBV7-8 and TRBJ2-1 provide the parts outside the CDR3, is GAGVSQSPRYKVAKRGQDVALRCDPISGHVSLFWYQQALGQGPEFLTYFQNEAQLDKSGLPSDRFFAERPEGSVSTLKIQRTQQEDSAVYLCASSSSGSWNNEQFFGPGTRLTVL.

In its sample, this clonotype was seen many times. The chain uses TRBV5-5 and TRBJ2-2; D gene uncertain. This CDR3 region has 15 residues. The germline V and J ends were trimmed by 1 base and 2 bases, with 9 bases remaining between them. Germline lookup yields CDR1 SGHKS and CDR2 YYEKEE (reference sequence). CDR3 sequence reads: CASSLLALNTGELFF. CDR3 DNA: TGTGCCAGCAGCTTGTTGGCTCTAAACACCGGGGAGCTGTTTTTT.

This clonotype was observed at least ten times. V and J are TRBV29-1 and TRBJ2-1; D gene ambiguous. Trimming removed 6 bases at V and 3 bases at J, with 18 bases between. Germline V gives CDR1 SQVTM, CDR2 ANQGSEA. The CDR3 is 15 amino acids. DNA for the CDR3: TGCAGCGTCTGGGTCTATACTACCGTCTACAATGAGCAGTTCTTC. Translated, it gives CSVWVYTTVYNEQFF.

With regard to this clonotype: A read error may be the cause here, since a much bigger clone is one base away. The chain is built from TRBV4-1 and TRBJ2-3; D possibly corresponds to TRBD1 (6 bases). Germline V gives CDR1 MGHRA, CDR2 YSYEKL. CDR3 size: 15 residues. CDR3 sequence (DNA): TGCGCCAACAGCCAAGAATTGGTTACAGGGAATACGCAGTATTTT. It codes for CANSQELVTGNTQYF.

J is TRBJ2-7 and V is TRBV3-1; no clear D. Trimming pared 3 bases from V and 5 bases from J, leaving 11 bases between. Germline lookup yields CDR1 LGHDT and CDR2 YNNKEL (reference sequence). The CDR3 spans 13 residues. In DNA, the CDR3 is TGTGCCAGCAGCCATCTATCAAGGGACGAGCAGTACTTC. The encoded protein is CASSHLSRDEQYF.

This clonotype was counted a few times. The chain joins TRBV28 to TRBJ2-7; D is unresolved. Trimming cost V 2 bases and J 7 bases, with 6 bases left between them. CDR1 and CDR2 (germline): MDHEN, SYDVKM. The length of the CDR3 is 11 residues. The CDR3 reads CASSLQGEQYF. DNA for the CDR3: TGTGCCAGCAGTTTACAAGGGGAGCAGTACTTC.

The chain links TRBV18 to TRBJ1-6; D uncertain. The germline gives CDR1 KGHSH, CDR2 LQKENI. With 2 bases removed from V and 5 bases from J, the gap between germline ends came to 13 bases. There are 16 residues in the CDR3. The CDR3 region has the DNA TGTGCCAGCTCACCAATCGGGTCAGGTCATAATTCACCCCTCCACTTT. Translating it yields CASSPIGSGHNSPLHF. The full variable domain, in which reference TRBV18 and TRBJ1-6 provide the parts outside the CDR3, is NAGVMQNPRHLVRRRGQEARLRCSPMKGHSHVYWYRQLPEEGLKFMVYLQKENIIDESGMPKERFSAEFPKEGPSILRIQQVVRGDSAAYFCASSPIGSGHNSPLHFGNGTRLTVT.

The rearrangement joins TRBV7-3 to TRBJ2-1; D remains ambiguous. There are 15 residues in the CDR3. V was cut by 5 bases and J by 7 bases, with 18 bases left in between. From germline, CDR1 is SGHTA and CDR2 FQGTGA. The CDR3 spells CASSPYRARGNEQFF. The CDR3 coding sequence is TGTGCCAGCAGCCCGTACAGAGCCCGTGGAAATGAGCAGTTCTTC.

There are many counts of this clonotype. The V and J genes are TRBV20-1 and TRBJ1-5; 9 positions match TRBD1. Trimming took 1 base from V and 4 from J; bases not matched to a gene: 8. This CDR3 region has 16 residues. Germline-derived CDR1 and CDR2 are DFQATT and SNEGSKA (reference sequence). In nucleotides, the CDR3 is TGCAGTGCTAGAGGGATCCCGGGACAGGGAAATCAGCCCCAGCATTTT. This gives the protein CSARGIPGQGNQPQHF.

This clonotype was seen ten or more times. The V call is TRBV5-1, the J call TRBJ2-1; D gene uncertain. V was clipped by 4 bases and J by 8 bases, with 13 bases between them. The CDR3 contains 13 residues. Germline lookup yields CDR1 SGHRS and CDR2 YFSETQ. The CDR3 is CASSPLGDDEQFF. CDR3 nucleotide sequence: TGCGCCAGCAGCCCGCTAGGAGACGATGAGCAGTTCTTC.

The V and J genes are TRBV7-2 and TRBJ2-7; D not certain. The CDR3 sequence is 14 residues long. Germline V gene lookup returns CDR1 SGHTA and CDR2 FQGNSA. V was shortened by 4 bases and J by 4 bases, with 14 bases between the two germline ends. CDR3 nucleotides: TGTGCCAGCAGCTCGTCCCAGGCACAGTACGAGCAGTACTTC. Translating gives CASSSSQAQYEQYF.

V and J are TRBV19 and TRBJ2-2; D not resolved. CDR1 is LNHDA and CDR2 is SQIVND in the germline V gene (reference sequence). V lost 0 bases and J lost 2, with 7 bases in between. The CDR3 has 15 residues. CDR3: CASSIDLRNTGELFF. CDR3 DNA sequence: TGTGCCAGTAGTATAGACCTCCGCAACACCGGGGAGCTGTTTTTT.

Ten or more counts support this clonotype. The V gene is TRBV9, the J gene TRBJ2-2; either TRBD1 or TRBD2 may fit D (5 bases each). The CDR3 consists of 15 residues. From germline, CDR1 is SGDLS and CDR2 YYNGEE. V lost 0 bases and J lost 6, with 12 bases in between. In nucleotides, the CDR3 is TGTGCCAGCAGCGTAGGTGGGGGAGTCGCCGGGGAGCTGTTTTTT. It codes for CASSVGGGVAGELFF.